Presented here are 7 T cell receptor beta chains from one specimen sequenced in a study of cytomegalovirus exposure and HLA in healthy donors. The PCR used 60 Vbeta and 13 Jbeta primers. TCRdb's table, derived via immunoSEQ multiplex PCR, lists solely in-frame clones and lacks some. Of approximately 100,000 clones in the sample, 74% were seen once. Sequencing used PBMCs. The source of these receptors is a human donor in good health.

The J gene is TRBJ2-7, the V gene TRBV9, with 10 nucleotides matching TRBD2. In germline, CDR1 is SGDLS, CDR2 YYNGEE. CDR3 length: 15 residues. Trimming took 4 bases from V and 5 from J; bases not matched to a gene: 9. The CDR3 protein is CASSSQRGGLDEQYF. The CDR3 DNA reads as TGTGCCAGCAGCTCACAGCGGGGGGGCCTTGACGAGCAGTACTTC.

CDR3 region: CASTSGQGLSYEQYF. The CDR3 DNA is TGTGCCAGCACCTCGGGACAGGGGCTCTCCTACGAGCAGTACTTC. The chain employs TRBV6-1 and TRBJ2-7; TRBD1 matches 10 bases. V trimming: 7 bases; J trimming: 0 bases; junction bases outside the gene matches: 6. Germline assignment: CDR1 MNHNS and CDR2 SASEGT. This CDR3 is built from 15 residues.

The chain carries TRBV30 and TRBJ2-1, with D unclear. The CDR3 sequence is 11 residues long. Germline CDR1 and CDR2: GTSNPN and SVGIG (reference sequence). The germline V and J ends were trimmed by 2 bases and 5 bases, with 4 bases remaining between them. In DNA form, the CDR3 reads TGTGCCTGGAGTTCTGACAATGAGCAGTTCTTC. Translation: CAWSSDNEQFF. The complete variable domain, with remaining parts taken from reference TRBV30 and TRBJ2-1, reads SQTIHQWPATLVQPVGSPLSLECTVEGTSNPNLYWYRQAAGRGLQLLFYSVGIGQISSEVPQNLSASRPQDRQFILSSKKLLLSDSGFYLCAWSSDNEQFFGPGTRLTVL.

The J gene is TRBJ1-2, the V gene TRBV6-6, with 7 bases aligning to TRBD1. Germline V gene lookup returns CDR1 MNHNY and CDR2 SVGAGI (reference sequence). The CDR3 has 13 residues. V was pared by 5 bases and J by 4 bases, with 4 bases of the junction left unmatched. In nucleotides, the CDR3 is TGTGCCAGCAGTCCCGGACAGGCCTATGGCTACACCTTC. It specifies CASSPGQAYGYTF.

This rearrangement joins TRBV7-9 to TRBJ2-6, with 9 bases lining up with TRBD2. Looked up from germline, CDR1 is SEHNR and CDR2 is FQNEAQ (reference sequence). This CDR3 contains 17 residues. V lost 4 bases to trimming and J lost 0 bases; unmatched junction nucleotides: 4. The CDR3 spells CASSSSGVHSGANVLTF. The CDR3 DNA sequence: TGTGCCAGCAGCTCTAGCGGGGTTCACTCTGGGGCCAACGTCCTGACTTTC.

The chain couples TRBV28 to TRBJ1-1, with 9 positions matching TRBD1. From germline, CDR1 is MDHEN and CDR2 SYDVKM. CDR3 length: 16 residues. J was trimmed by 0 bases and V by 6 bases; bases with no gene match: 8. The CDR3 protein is CASSPRTGAMNTEAFF. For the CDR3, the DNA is TGTGCCAGCAGCCCCCGGACAGGGGCAATGAACACTGAAGCTTTCTTT.

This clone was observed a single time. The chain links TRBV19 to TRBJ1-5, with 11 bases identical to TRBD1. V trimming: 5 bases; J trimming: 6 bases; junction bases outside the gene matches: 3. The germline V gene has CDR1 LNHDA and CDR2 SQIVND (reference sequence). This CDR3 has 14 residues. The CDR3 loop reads CASSGTGGTQPQHF. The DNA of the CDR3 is TGTGCCAGTAGTGGGACAGGGGGGACTCAGCCCCAGCATTTT.